Described below is a single T cell receptor beta chain sequence and its context. A junction end diverges from the germline sequence, so it may reflect a read error. The CDR3 is 13 residues long. Germline CDR1 SEHNR, CDR2 FQNEAQ (reference sequence). Participants were aged roughly 18 to 90 years, lived in under 25 US areas, and enrolled virtually. Researchers sorted participants into cohorts using their self-reported clinical history. Each exposed participant met a COVID-19 case in the 2 weeks preceding study entry. These data originate in a study of blood T cell repertoires in COVID-19. In the source study's methods: Reference gene primer amplification gave nucleated cell count estimates. Sequenced by immunoSEQ multiplex PCR; TCRdb stores in-frame clones only, minus some. The V and J calls and clone size were taken over from that table, and D and trimming were inferred from the DNA. The table has a few hundred thousand clones, about 88% seen once.

This clonotype was obtained from a woman between 50 and 59 years old who had been exposed to COVID-19. Material for sequencing was PBMCs or T cells enriched from blood (not recorded which). The chain is built from TRBV7-9 and TRBJ1-1; D might be TRBD1 (5 bases). The DNA of the CDR3 is TGTGCCAGCAGCTTAGCTTCGGACACCGAAGCTTTCTTT. Its translation: CASSLASDTEAFF.